This TCR beta chain derives from a study of human T cells and chemical hapten exposure. About the research overall: Diagnoses of alopecia areata, totalis or universalis occurred in mostly female patients.

Each CDR3 protein gets one entry after TCRdb re-called the RACE reads with MiXCR. The sample carries 85,000 to 100,000 distinct CDR3 sequences, around a quarter recorded once. Time point denoted: patch test 3, about 24 weeks after DPC sensitization. As to treatment: therapeutic diphenylcyclopropenone sensitization with weekly scalp DPC. Venepuncture was done earlier than the placement of each patch test. Study outcomes and limitations: Since the donors had alopecia, their immune response may not be the same as that of healthy people. There was a positive correlation between PT1 expanded TCR counts and patch test score.

Remarks on this clonotype: The antigen remains undetermined.

The sample consisted of whole blood, taken in connection with sensitization to the hapten diphenylcyclopropenone (DPC). This receptor was identified in a middle-aged man with alopecia areata. Some clones in this sample may be carry-over from other donors' samples.

CDR3 bases: TGTGCCAGCGCGGTCGACAGGGCAAACGCGAACACCGGGGAGCTGTTTTTT. Residues: CASAVDRANANTGELFF. V gene TRBV28 combines with J gene TRBJ2-2; 7 nucleotides align to TRBD1. The CDR3 loop spans 17 amino acids. V gave up 8 bases and J gave up 0 bases; unmatched junction bases: 12. Germline CDR1 is MDHEN and CDR2 is SYDVKM.